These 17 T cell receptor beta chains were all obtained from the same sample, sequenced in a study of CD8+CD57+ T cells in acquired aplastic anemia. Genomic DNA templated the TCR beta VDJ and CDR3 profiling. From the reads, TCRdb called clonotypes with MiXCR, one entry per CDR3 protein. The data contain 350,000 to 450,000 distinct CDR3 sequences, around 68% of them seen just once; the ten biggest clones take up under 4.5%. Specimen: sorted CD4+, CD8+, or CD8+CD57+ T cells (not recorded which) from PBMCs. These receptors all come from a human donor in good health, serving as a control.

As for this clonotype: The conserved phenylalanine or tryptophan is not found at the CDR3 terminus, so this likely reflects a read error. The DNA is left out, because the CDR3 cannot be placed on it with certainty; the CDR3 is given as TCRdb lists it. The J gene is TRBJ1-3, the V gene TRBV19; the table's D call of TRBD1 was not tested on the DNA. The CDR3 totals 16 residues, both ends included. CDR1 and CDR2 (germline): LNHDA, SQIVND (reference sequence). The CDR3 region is CASTLTDSPPHFGIGI.

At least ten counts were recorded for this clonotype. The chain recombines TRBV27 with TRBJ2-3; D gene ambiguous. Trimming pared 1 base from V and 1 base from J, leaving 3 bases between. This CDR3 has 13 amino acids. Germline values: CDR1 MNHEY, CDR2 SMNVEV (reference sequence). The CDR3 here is CASSLWGTDTQYF. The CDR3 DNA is TGTGCCAGCAGTTTATGGGGCACAGATACGCAGTATTTT.

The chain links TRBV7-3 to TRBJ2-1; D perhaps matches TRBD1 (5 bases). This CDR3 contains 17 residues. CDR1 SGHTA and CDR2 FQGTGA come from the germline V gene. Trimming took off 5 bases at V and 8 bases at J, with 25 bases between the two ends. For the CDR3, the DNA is TGTGCCAGCAGCAGCGACAGATTTGCTCTGCCCCAGCATGAGCAGTTCTTC. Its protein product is CASSSDRFALPQHEQFF.

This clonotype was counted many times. CDR3 residues: CASRGDSGSYEQYF. The DNA of the CDR3 is TGTGCCAGTAGGGGGGATAGCGGCTCCTACGAGCAGTACTTC. This chain connects TRBV19 to TRBJ2-7, with D perhaps matching TRBD2 (6 bases). Germline assignment: CDR1 LNHDA and CDR2 SQIVND (reference sequence). Deletions cut 6 bases from V and 0 bases from J, with 12 bases between. The CDR3 extends over 14 amino acids.

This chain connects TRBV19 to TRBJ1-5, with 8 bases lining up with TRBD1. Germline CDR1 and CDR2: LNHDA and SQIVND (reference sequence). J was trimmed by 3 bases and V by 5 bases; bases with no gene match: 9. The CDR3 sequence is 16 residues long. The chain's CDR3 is CASSAVTGVDNQPQHF. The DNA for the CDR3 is TGTGCCAGTAGTGCCGTGACAGGGGTCGACAATCAGCCCCAGCATTTT.

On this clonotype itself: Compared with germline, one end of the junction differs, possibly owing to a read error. Here the CDR3 reads CASSLSGYNEQFF. The CDR3 DNA is TGCGCCAGCAGCTTAAGCGGCTACAATGAGCAGTTCTTC. The chain recombines TRBV7-2 with TRBJ2-1, with D maybe TRBD2 (5 bases). CDR3 length: 13 amino acids. Germline V gene sequence: CDR1 SGHTA, CDR2 FQGNSA.

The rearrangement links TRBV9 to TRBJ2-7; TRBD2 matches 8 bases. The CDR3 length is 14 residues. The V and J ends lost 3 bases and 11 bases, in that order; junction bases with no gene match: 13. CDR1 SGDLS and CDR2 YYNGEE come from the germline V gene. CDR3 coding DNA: TGTGCCAGCAGCGCCCCGGGACTAGGGGACGCCAAGTACTTC. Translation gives CASSAPGLGDAKYF.

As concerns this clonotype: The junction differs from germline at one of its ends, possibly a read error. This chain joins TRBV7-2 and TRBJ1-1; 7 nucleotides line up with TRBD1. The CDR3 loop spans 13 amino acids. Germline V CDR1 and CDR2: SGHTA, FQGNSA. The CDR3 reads CASSTDRSTEAYF. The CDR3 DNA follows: TGTGCCAGCAGCACGGACAGGTCCACTGAAGCTTACTTT.

CDR3: CASPSLAGGYNEQFF. The CDR3 region has the DNA TGTGCCAGCCCTTCCCTAGCGGGGGGCTACAATGAGCAGTTCTTC. The chain is built from TRBV25-1 and TRBJ2-1, with 11 bases aligning to TRBD2. Losses at the gene ends were 8 bases for V and 3 bases for J; bases not matched to a gene: 6. CDR3 length equals 15 residues. Germline V CDR1 and CDR2: MGHDK, SYGVNS.

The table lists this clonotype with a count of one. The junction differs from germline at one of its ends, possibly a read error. This chain's CDR3 is CASSQISGPQYEQFF. The CDR3 nucleotides read TGTGCCAGCAGCCAGATTAGCGGACCCCAGTATGAGCAGTTCTTC. This chain connects TRBV5-1 to TRBJ2-1, with D perhaps TRBD2 (6 bases). The CDR3 spans 15 residues. Per germline, CDR1 SGHRS and CDR2 YFSETQ.

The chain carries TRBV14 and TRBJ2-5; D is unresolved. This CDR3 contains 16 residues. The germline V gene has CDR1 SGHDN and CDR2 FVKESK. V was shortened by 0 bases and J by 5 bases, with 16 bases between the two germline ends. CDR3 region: CASSQDPRVRTETQYF. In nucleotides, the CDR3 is TGTGCCAGCAGCCAAGATCCGCGAGTCAGGACGGAGACCCAGTACTTC.

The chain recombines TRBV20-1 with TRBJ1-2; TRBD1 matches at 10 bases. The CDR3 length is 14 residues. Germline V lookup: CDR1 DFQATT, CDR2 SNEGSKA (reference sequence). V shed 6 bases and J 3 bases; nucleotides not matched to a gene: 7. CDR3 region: CSASPGQGDYGYTF. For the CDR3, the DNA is TGCAGTGCGTCCCCTGGACAGGGGGACTATGGCTACACCTTC.

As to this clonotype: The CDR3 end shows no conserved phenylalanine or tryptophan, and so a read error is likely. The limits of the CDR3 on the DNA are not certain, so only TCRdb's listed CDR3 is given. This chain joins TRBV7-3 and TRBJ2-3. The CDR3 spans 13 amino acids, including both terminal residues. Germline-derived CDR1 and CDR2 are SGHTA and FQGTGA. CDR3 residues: CASRLNWGDTLYL.

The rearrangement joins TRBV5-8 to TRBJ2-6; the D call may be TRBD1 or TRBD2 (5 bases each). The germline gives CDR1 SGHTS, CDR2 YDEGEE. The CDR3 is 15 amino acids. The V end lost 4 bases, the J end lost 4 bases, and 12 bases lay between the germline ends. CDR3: CASSMAGAGANVLTF. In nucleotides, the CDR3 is TGTGCCAGCAGCATGGCCGGGGCAGGGGCCAACGTCCTGACTTTC.

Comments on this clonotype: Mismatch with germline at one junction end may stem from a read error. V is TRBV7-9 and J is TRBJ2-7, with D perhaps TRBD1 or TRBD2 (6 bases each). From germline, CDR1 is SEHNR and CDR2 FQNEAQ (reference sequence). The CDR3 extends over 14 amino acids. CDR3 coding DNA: TGTGCCAGCAGCGTGTGGGGGGCGCTCTACACCCAGGGTTTC. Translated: CASSVWGALYTQGF.

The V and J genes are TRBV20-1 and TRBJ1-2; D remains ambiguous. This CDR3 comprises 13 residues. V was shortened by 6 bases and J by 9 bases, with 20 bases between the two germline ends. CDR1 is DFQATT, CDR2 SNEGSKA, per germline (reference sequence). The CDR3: CSALTSTAYSYTF. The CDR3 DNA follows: TGCAGTGCCCTCACTAGCACCGCCTACAGCTACACCTTC.

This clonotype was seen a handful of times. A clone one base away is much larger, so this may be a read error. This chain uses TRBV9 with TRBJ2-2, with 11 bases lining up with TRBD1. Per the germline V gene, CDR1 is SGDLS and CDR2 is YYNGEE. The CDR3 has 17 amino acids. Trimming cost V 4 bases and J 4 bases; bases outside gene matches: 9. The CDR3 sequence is CASSLLGQGALTGELFF. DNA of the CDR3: TGTGCCAGCAGCCTCTTAGGACAGGGGGCGCTCACCGGGGAGCTGTTTTTT.